This section outlines one T cell receptor (beta chain) sequence together with its context. The target antigen is unknown. This specimen belongs to a study of T-cell memory formation after mild COVID-19. Study-wide findings and caveats: Largely, contracting CD4+ clones fell within CM and EM, and contracting CD8+ clones within EMRA. Among clones peaking at day 37 in the second wave, SARS-CoV-2 specificity remained unconfirmed.

Amplification by 5'RACE using constant-segment primers produced TCR alpha and TCR beta cDNA libraries that carried sample barcodes and UMIs. In TCRdb, the 5' RACE reads were re-called with MiXCR into one record per CDR3 protein. The data show about 430,000 distinct CDR3 sequences, around 24% seen once. V was shortened by 6 bases and J by 0 bases, with 15 bases between the two germline ends. Germline V gene sequence: CDR1 DFQATT, CDR2 SNEGSKA (reference sequence). The CDR3 is 15 residues long. This TCR derives from an adult woman who had mild COVID-19 (a few samples of this study predate the infection). Cell type and time point are not known. The sequenced sample was PBMCs or a T cell subset sorted from them (not recorded which). The chain is built from TRBV20-1 and TRBJ1-5; TRBD1 might be the D (6 bases). The CDR3 DNA sequence: TGCAGTGCGCGACCGGGACACTTTAGCAATCAGCCCCAGCATTTT. Translated: CSARPGHFSNQPQHF.